These 30 T cell receptor beta chains originate from one sample sequenced in a study of T cells after posttransplantation cyclophosphamide. The method was immunoSEQ multiplex PCR; TCRdb's version includes in-frame clones alone and lacks a portion of them. Among more than 20,000 clones listed, approximately 85% were seen once. Specimen: PBMCs. These receptors were obtained from a woman aged 60-75 years with a blood cancer, CMV-positive, and with a related stem cell donor.

The chain combines TRBV7-6 with TRBJ2-7; 10 bases align to TRBD2. Trimming removed 5 bases from V and 3 bases from J; junction bases left unmatched: 4. Germline V gives CDR1 SGHVS, CDR2 FNYEAQ. The CDR3 covers 14 residues. The CDR3 sequence is CASSRGLANYEQYF. CDR3 in DNA: TGTGCCAGCAGCCGGGGACTAGCGAACTACGAGCAGTACTTC.

This chain connects TRBV4-1 to TRBJ2-3, with 7 bases identical to TRBD2. CDR1 and CDR2 (germline): MGHRA, YSYEKL. With V trimmed by 4 bases and J by 3 bases, 7 bases remained unmatched. The CDR3 consists of 15 residues. CDR3 sequence (DNA): TGCGCCAGCAGCCTTCCGGGACTACGGACAGATACGCAGTATTTT. It yields the protein CASSLPGLRTDTQYF.

The chain has TRBV7-2 and TRBJ2-1; 9 bases are a match to TRBD2. The CDR3 spans 15 residues. The germline CDR1 and CDR2 sequences are SGHTA and FQGNSA. Trimming took 5 bases from V and 2 from J; bases not matched to a gene: 4. CDR3 nucleotide sequence: TGTGCCAGCAGCATTATAGCGGGAGCCTACAATGAGCAGTTCTTC. This codes for CASSIIAGAYNEQFF.

The V call is TRBV18, the J call TRBJ2-7; TRBD2 agrees at 15 bases. This CDR3 has 16 amino acids. The germline V gene has CDR1 KGHSH and CDR2 LQKENI. Trimming took 0 bases from V and 6 from J; bases not matched to a gene: 3. The CDR3 DNA reads TGTGCCAGCTCACCACCCGGACTAGCGGGAGGGAGCGAGCAGTACTTC. Its translation is CASSPPGLAGGSEQYF.

This clone was recorded only once. The chain uses TRBV6-6 and TRBJ2-2, with D possibly matching TRBD2 (5 bases). The CDR3 loop spans 16 amino acids. V lost 0 bases to trimming and J lost 4 bases, with 12 bases between them. Germline V CDR1 and CDR2: MNHNY, SVGAGI (reference sequence). The CDR3, as DNA: TGTGCCAGCAGTTACTCCCAATTCGCGGGCACCGGGGAGCTGTTTTTT. This gives the protein CASSYSQFAGTGELFF.

The V and J genes are TRBV28 and TRBJ1-2; D not certain. Per the germline V gene, CDR1 is MDHEN and CDR2 is SYDVKM. The V gene lost 6 bases and the J gene lost 5 bases, with 7 bases spanning the gap. CDR3 length equals 11 residues. The CDR3: CASSTGYGYTF. CDR3 in DNA: TGTGCCAGCAGCACTGGTTATGGCTACACCTTC.

The chain employs TRBV7-6 and TRBJ2-1; D not resolved. Germline assignment: CDR1 SGHVS and CDR2 FNYEAQ. The CDR3 totals 12 residues. Trimming took off 11 bases at V and 5 bases at J, with 13 bases between the two ends. CDR3 loop: CAVGRPHNEQFF. The CDR3 coding sequence is TGTGCCGTGGGCAGACCTCACAATGAGCAGTTCTTC.

V usage is TRBV7-2 and J usage is TRBJ2-3; no reliable D call. The CDR3 consists of 13 residues. Germline V gene data show CDR1 as SGHTA and CDR2 as FQGNSA. V was shortened by 4 bases and J by 4 bases, with 9 bases between the two germline ends. The CDR3 protein is CASSSARADTQYF. The CDR3 DNA is TGTGCCAGCAGCTCGGCTAGAGCAGATACGCAGTATTTT. The whole variable domain, remainder taken from reference TRBV7-2 and TRBJ2-3, is GAGVSQSPSNKVTEKGKDVELRCDPISGHTALYWYRQSLGQGLEFLIYFQGNSAPDKSGLPSDRFSAERTGGSVSTLTIQRTQQEDSAVYLCASSSARADTQYFGPGTRLTVL.

CDR3 sequence (DNA): TGTGCCATGGGGGACAGGGATGGCGGCTACACCTTC. This sequence encodes CAMGDRDGGYTF. V and J are TRBV10-3 and TRBJ1-2; 9 bases line up with TRBD1. Germline lookup yields CDR1 ENHRY and CDR2 SYGVKD. The CDR3 spans 12 residues. Losses at the gene ends were 9 bases for V and 8 bases for J; bases not matched to a gene: 7.

The chain couples TRBV5-1 to TRBJ2-3, with 12 bases aligning to TRBD1. The CDR3 contains 16 residues. Germline CDR1 reads SGHRS; CDR2 reads YFSETQ. J gave up 4 bases and V 0 bases, and 3 bases lay outside the gene matches. In nucleotides, the CDR3 is TGCGCCAGCAGCTTGGGCGGGACAGGGGGCGCAGATACGCAGTATTTT. This sequence encodes CASSLGGTGGADTQYF.

The rearrangement uses TRBV18 and TRBJ2-3; no clear D. In germline, CDR1 is KGHSH, CDR2 LQKENI. Trimming removed 4 bases at V and 4 bases at J, with 12 bases between. This CDR3 has 14 residues. CDR3: CASSQEWASDTQYF. CDR3 DNA: TGTGCCAGCTCACAAGAGTGGGCGTCAGATACGCAGTATTTT.

This clone was picked up one time. The J gene is TRBJ2-1, the V gene TRBV30, with 8 bases aligning to TRBD2. The V segment lost 3 bases and the J segment 1 base; nucleotides outside the gene matches: 5. Germline-derived CDR1 and CDR2 are GTSNPN and SVGIG (reference sequence). The CDR3 totals 15 residues. CDR3 bases: TGTGCCTGGAGCCAAAGCGGGAGTTCCTACAATGAGCAGTTCTTC. It yields the protein CAWSQSGSSYNEQFF.

This clone was picked up one time. The genes are TRBV28 and TRBJ2-3, with TRBD2 identical over 9 bases. With 3 bases clipped from V and 6 bases from J, the junction kept 7 bases outside the gene matches. The germline V gene has CDR1 MDHEN and CDR2 SYDVKM. This CDR3 has 15 amino acids. As DNA, the CDR3 is TGTGCCAGCAGTTTCCGCGGGAGGGCCATTGATACGCAGTATTTT. Amino acids: CASSFRGRAIDTQYF.

V and J are TRBV2 and TRBJ2-3, with 10 bases lining up with TRBD2. The CDR3 has 14 amino acids. Germline loops: CDR1 SNHLY, CDR2 FYNNEI. The trim removed 7 bases at V and 2 bases at J, leaving 3 bases unmatched. CDR3 protein: CASILAGITDTQYF. CDR3 nucleotide sequence: TGTGCCAGCATACTAGCGGGGATCACAGATACGCAGTATTTT.

The chain recombines TRBV9 with TRBJ2-1; TRBD1 matches at 9 bases. The CDR3 is 18 residues long. Germline V gives CDR1 SGDLS, CDR2 YYNGEE. J gave up 6 bases and V 3 bases, and 16 bases lay outside the gene matches. The CDR3: CASSAQNPRDRVGNEQFF. DNA of the CDR3: TGTGCCAGCAGCGCCCAAAACCCTCGGGACAGGGTAGGCAATGAGCAGTTCTTC.

The chain recombines TRBV1 with TRBJ1-1; the table's D call, TRBD1, has no DNA check behind it. TRBV1 is an annotated pseudogene. This CDR3 spans 14 amino acids. This CDR3 reads CTSSPLPGNTEAFF. CDR3 DNA sequence: TGCACCAGCAGCCCCCTTCCAGGGAACACTGAAGCTTTCTTT.

The J gene is TRBJ2-1, the V gene TRBV30; TRBD2 matches at 10 bases. There are 14 residues in the CDR3. The germline V gene has CDR1 GTSNPN and CDR2 SVGIG (reference sequence). With V trimmed by 3 bases and J by 7 bases, 6 bases remained unmatched. The CDR3 nucleotides are TGTGCCTGGAGAAGCGGGAGGGCCGGTAATGAGCAGTTCTTC. Protein product: CAWRSGRAGNEQFF.

The gene calls are TRBV7-9 and TRBJ2-1, with 9 bases matching TRBD1. Germline values: CDR1 SEHNR, CDR2 FQNEAQ (reference sequence). V was clipped by 3 bases and J by 8 bases; unmatched bases: 5. The CDR3 totals 14 residues. The CDR3 protein is CASSLGQGSDEQFF. The CDR3 nucleotides read TGTGCCAGCAGCTTGGGACAGGGCAGCGATGAGCAGTTCTTC.

This rearrangement joins TRBV11-3 to TRBJ2-1; 11 bases are shared with TRBD2. The CDR3 is 16 residues long. The trim removed 5 bases at V and 3 bases at J, leaving 6 bases unmatched. CDR1 is SGHNT and CDR2 is YENEEA in the germline V gene. Written as DNA, the CDR3 is TGTGCCAGCAGCGCAACTGGGACTAGCGGCTACAATGAGCAGTTCTTC. It codes for CASSATGTSGYNEQFF.

V is TRBV27 and J is TRBJ2-2; 8 nucleotides match TRBD2. V lost 0 bases to trimming and J lost 5 bases; unmatched junction nucleotides: 14. CDR3 size: 19 residues. The germline CDR1 and CDR2 sequences are MNHEY and SMNVEV (reference sequence). The CDR3 here is CASSLSPGGAVTRTGELFF. CDR3 sequence (DNA): TGTGCCAGCAGTTTATCCCCGGGGGGGGCCGTTACGCGAACCGGGGAGCTGTTTTTT.

The J gene is TRBJ1-1, the V gene TRBV7-3; maybe TRBD1 (5 bases). Germline CDR1 is SGHTA and CDR2 is FQGTGA. The CDR3 runs 17 residues. V lost 1 base and J 1 base, leaving 16 bases between the germline ends. CDR3 loop: CASSLISGDGPNTEAFF. The CDR3 nucleotides read TGTGCCAGCAGCTTAATTTCGGGGGACGGACCGAACACTGAAGCTTTCTTT.

Here the CDR3 reads CASSRTGSGNTIYF. The CDR3 nucleotides read TGTGCCAGCAGCCGGACAGGCAGTGGAAACACCATATATTTT. The gene calls are TRBV5-8 and TRBJ1-3; TRBD1 matches 7 bases. V lost 4 bases to trimming and J lost 3 bases; unmatched junction nucleotides: 4. The CDR3 is made up of 14 amino acids. CDR1 and CDR2 (germline): SGHTS, YDEGEE.

J is TRBJ2-5 and V is TRBV6-1; D ambiguous. Per germline, CDR1 MNHNS and CDR2 SASEGT. V was cut by 3 bases and J by 4 bases, with 9 bases left in between. There are 13 residues in the CDR3. The CDR3 DNA is TGTGCCAGCAGTGAGCCAGGCTTAGAGACCCAGTACTTC. Amino acid sequence: CASSEPGLETQYF.

This clone turned up a few times. The chain links TRBV29-1 to TRBJ1-1; D may be TRBD1 (5 bases). The CDR3 runs to 13 residues. CDR1 is SQVTM and CDR2 is ANQGSEA in the germline V gene. V lost 7 bases and J 0 bases, leaving 12 bases between the germline ends. The CDR3 nucleotides read TGCAGCGGATCGACAGCTATGAACACTGAAGCTTTCTTT. Its translation: CSGSTAMNTEAFF.

The rearrangement uses TRBV30 and TRBJ2-1; TRBD2 agrees at 8 bases. The germline V gene has CDR1 GTSNPN and CDR2 SVGIG (reference sequence). With 3 bases clipped from V and 4 bases from J, the junction kept 8 bases outside the gene matches. The CDR3 is 15 amino acids. In DNA form, the CDR3 reads TGTGCCTGGAGCGGGAGGGTAAGGGGTTACAATGAGCAGTTCTTC. This encodes CAWSGRVRGYNEQFF.

The genes are TRBV2 and TRBJ2-1; D call uncertain. V was cut by 6 bases and J by 8 bases, with 11 bases left in between. The germline gives CDR1 SNHLY, CDR2 FYNNEI. The length of the CDR3 is 12 residues. This CDR3 reads CASRSEFHEQFF. In DNA, the CDR3 is TGTGCCAGCAGGTCCGAGTTCCATGAGCAGTTCTTC.

The CDR3 DNA reads TGTGCCAGCAAAGAACAGGGGCACACCGGGGAGCTGTTTTTT. Translation gives CASKEQGHTGELFF. The chain employs TRBV28 and TRBJ2-2; 7 bases line up with TRBD1. Germline trimming cut 7 bases from V and 3 bases from J; bases unmatched to any gene: 5. CDR1 is MDHEN, CDR2 SYDVKM, per germline. The CDR3 extends over 14 amino acids. Full variable domain (remainder filled in from reference TRBV28 and TRBJ2-2): DVKVTQSSRYLVKRTGEKVFLECVQDMDHENMFWYRQDPGLGLRLIYFSYDVKMKEKGDIPEGYSVSREKKERFSLILESASTNQTSMYLCASKEQGHTGELFFGEGSRLTVL.

The chain combines TRBV14 with TRBJ2-3, with D hard to call. The CDR3 runs to 15 residues. Between the trimmed V and J ends, which lost 2 bases and 0 bases, there was a span of 9 bases. Germline-derived CDR1 and CDR2 are SGHDN and FVKESK. The CDR3 spells CASSQQLASTDTQYF. In nucleotides, the CDR3 is TGTGCCAGCAGCCAACAACTTGCTAGCACAGATACGCAGTATTTT.

This clone was seen only once. The rearrangement joins TRBV13 to TRBJ2-7; D uncertain. Trimming took off 0 bases at V and 4 bases at J, with 13 bases between the two ends. The CDR3 sequence is 15 residues long. CDR1 PRHDT and CDR2 FYEKMQ come from the germline V gene (reference sequence). CDR3 residues: CASSLGRGYDYEQYF. CDR3 DNA: TGTGCCAGCAGCTTAGGAAGAGGCTACGATTACGAGCAGTACTTC.

The V call is TRBV4-1, the J call TRBJ1-4; TRBD1 might be the D (5 bases). V was shortened by 4 bases and J by 7 bases, with 10 bases between the two germline ends. Germline CDR1 MGHRA, CDR2 YSYEKL. The CDR3 has 13 residues. The CDR3, as DNA: TGCGCCAGCAGCCTACGGGACTCTGAAAAACTGTTTTTT. This gives the protein CASSLRDSEKLFF.